The 10 T cell receptor beta chains in this list originate from one sample, sequenced in a study of T cells after yellow fever vaccination. TCRdb called the 5' RACE reads again in MiXCR, with one record for every CDR3 protein. The sample carries some 390,000 distinct CDR3 sequences, more than 5.5% recorded once. The sample in question was PBMCs, obtained 5 days after the yellow fever booster vaccination. The receptor source for this set is a man between 25 and 39 years old who received the YFV17D yellow fever vaccine.

The rearrangement links TRBV15 to TRBJ2-7; 9 bases map to TRBD1. The CDR3 is 15 amino acids. After removal of 0 bases from V and 9 bases from J, the junction contained 9 bases not matched to a gene. Germline V gene data show CDR1 as LNHNV and CDR2 as YYDKDF (reference sequence). The CDR3 bases are TGTGCCACCAGCAGAGATCAGGGGACAGGGATTGTGCAGTACTTC. Its protein product is CATSRDQGTGIVQYF.

This clonotype was seen a handful of times. The rearrangement joins TRBV19 to TRBJ2-2; 8 bases match TRBD1. V shed 7 bases and J 6 bases; nucleotides not matched to a gene: 13. The CDR3 is 16 amino acids. CDR1 is LNHDA, CDR2 SQIVND, per germline (reference sequence). For the CDR3, the DNA is TGTGCCAGTACCACCCTCGGACAGGGTGATTCCGGGGAGCTGTTTTTT. This codes for CASTTLGQGDSGELFF.

This clonotype was observed at least ten times. The genes are TRBV20-1 and TRBJ1-1; unclear D gene. The V and J ends lost 3 bases and 6 bases respectively, with 8 bases between them. The CDR3 has 11 amino acids. In germline, CDR1 is DFQATT, CDR2 SNEGSKA (reference sequence). The CDR3 DNA reads TGCAGTGCTAGGGATGGGGCTGAAGCTTTCTTT. It codes for CSARDGAEAFF.

This clonotype was counted at least ten times. The chain employs TRBV5-1 and TRBJ2-3; no clear D. V lost 0 bases to trimming and J lost 5 bases, with 10 bases between them. Germline lookup yields CDR1 SGHRS and CDR2 YFSETQ. The CDR3 runs to 14 residues. CDR3: CASSLGEVIDTQYF. The CDR3 DNA sequence: TGCGCCAGCAGCTTGGGGGAAGTGATAGATACGCAGTATTTT.

This clonotype was counted many times. The V call is TRBV7-2, the J call TRBJ2-7, with 8 bases that match TRBD2. Trimming at V came to 6 bases and at J to 4 bases, leaving 8 bases not matched to a gene. The CDR3 spans 14 residues. Germline-derived CDR1 and CDR2 are SGHTA and FQGNSA. CDR3 sequence reads: CASSRLARGYEQYF. The CDR3 nucleotides read TGTGCCAGCAGTCGACTAGCGAGGGGGTACGAGCAGTACTTC.

This clonotype was seen ten or more times. The V and J genes are TRBV9 and TRBJ2-7; 8 nucleotides line up with TRBD2. With 3 bases clipped from V and 2 bases from J, the junction kept 7 bases outside the gene matches. The CDR3 consists of 15 residues. Germline CDR1 and CDR2: SGDLS and YYNGEE. The CDR3 DNA follows: TGTGCCAGCAGCGCCGCCGGGGGGGACCCCTACGAGCAGTACTTC. Encoded protein: CASSAAGGDPYEQYF.

This sequence joins TRBV20-1 and TRBJ2-7; no firm D call. The V and J ends lost 2 bases and 2 bases respectively, with 16 bases between them. This CDR3 contains 15 residues. In germline, CDR1 is DFQATT, CDR2 SNEGSKA (reference sequence). This CDR3 reads CSARNGGDQTYEQYF. The CDR3 nucleotides are TGCAGTGCTAGAAATGGCGGAGACCAGACCTACGAGCAGTACTTC.

This clonotype was counted a few times. J is TRBJ2-1 and V is TRBV3-1; D remains unclear. CDR3 size: 16 residues. The V end was cut by 4 bases, the J end by 5 bases, with 18 bases between. Per the germline V gene, CDR1 is LGHDT and CDR2 is YNNKEL (reference sequence). The CDR3 here is CASSPPGNLGHNEQFF. The CDR3 bases are TGTGCCAGCAGCCCCCCTGGAAACCTCGGACACAATGAGCAGTTCTTC.

In its sample, this clonotype was seen a few times. The chain links TRBV6-9 to TRBJ2-3; 11 positions match TRBD1. The CDR3 covers 17 residues. Looked up from germline, CDR1 is MNHGY and CDR2 is SVAAGI. Germline trimming cut 4 bases from V and 5 bases from J; bases unmatched to any gene: 11. CDR3 sequence (DNA): TGTGCCAGCAGTTTGCCCTTTACGGGACAGGGGGGAGATACGCAGTATTTT. Protein: CASSLPFTGQGGDTQYF.

This clonotype has a handful of counts. This sequence joins TRBV5-4 and TRBJ2-1; 9 bases align to TRBD2. V trimming: 0 bases; J trimming: 8 bases; junction bases outside the gene matches: 3. Germline CDR1 is SGHNT and CDR2 is YYREEE (reference sequence). There are 14 residues in the CDR3. CDR3 DNA: TGTGCCAGCAGCTTGGGGACTAGCGTAGATGAGCAGTTCTTC. Residues: CASSLGTSVDEQFF.